This T cell receptor beta chain derives from a study of human T cells and chemical hapten exposure. Study-wide results and limits: It should be noted that donors had alopecia, so their immune response may differ from healthy people's. Patch test score showed a positive correlation with PT1 expanded TCR counts.

V lost 2 bases and J lost 1, with 9 bases in between. Germline CDR1 reads SGHRS; CDR2 reads YFSETQ. The CDR3 extends over 14 amino acids. As for time point: pre-sensitization, week 0. The treatment: therapeutic diphenylcyclopropenone sensitization with weekly scalp DPC. Library preparation tagged each individual cDNA molecule with a unique molecular identifier. Authors' data handling: From around 20,000 to 690,000 TCRs were found per sample, with a median of 95,638. TCRdb ran MiXCR on the RACE reads and lists one entry per CDR3 protein. Clone size and V and J calls follow TCRdb, not the original study. The data show about 110,000 distinct CDR3 sequences, roughly an eighth seen once. This clonotype was recorded a few times. Antigen specificity is unknown.

This specimen was whole blood, taken in connection with sensitization to the hapten diphenylcyclopropenone (DPC). This clonotype was obtained from a woman between 45 and 60 years old with alopecia areata. Some clones in this sample may be carry-over from other donors' samples. V usage is TRBV5-1 and J usage is TRBJ1-1; no clear D. CDR3 DNA sequence: TGCGCCAGCAGCTTCCGGACGGCGAACACTGAAGCTTTCTTT. It is translated as CASSFRTANTEAFF.